A single sample is the source of the 6 T cell receptor beta chains below, sequenced in a study of CD8 T cells in Susac syndrome. It was with random hexamers that roughly 0.5 to 1 ug RNA was reverse transcribed. Each CDR3 protein is one row after TCRdb ran MiXCR on the immunoSEQ multiplex PCR reads. This table holds approximately 110,000 distinct CDR3 sequences, more than 80% found once. The sequencing sample was made of CD8+ T cells from PBMCs. The receptor source for this set is a human donor with multiple sclerosis.

This chain uses TRBV7-9 with TRBJ1-1; no clear D. Trimming removed 5 bases from V and 9 bases from J, with 10 bases in between. From germline, CDR1 is SEHNR and CDR2 FQNEAQ (reference sequence). The CDR3 spans 11 residues. The CDR3 DNA reads as TGTGCCAGCAGCCCCATAAGTCAAGCTTTCTTT. Its protein is CASSPISQAFF.

The rearrangement links TRBV6-1 to TRBJ2-1; D perhaps matches TRBD2 (5 bases). The CDR3 extends over 15 amino acids. CDR1 MNHNS and CDR2 SASEGT come from the germline V gene. V lost 4 bases, J lost 2 bases, and 12 bases lay in between. The CDR3 DNA is TGTGCCAGCAGTGTGAGAGCGGAGCCCTACAATGAGCAGTTCTTC. Translated: CASSVRAEPYNEQFF.

The chain combines TRBV7-9 with TRBJ1-2; D is ambiguous. The CDR3 length is 14 residues. Trimming removed 1 base from V and 8 bases from J, with 14 bases in between. Per germline, CDR1 SEHNR and CDR2 FQNEAQ (reference sequence). The CDR3 region is CASSLGANMKGYTF. The DNA of the CDR3 is TGTGCCAGCAGCTTAGGAGCGAATATGAAGGGCTACACCTTC.

The rearrangement uses TRBV12-3 or TRBV12-4 and TRBJ2-3; 9 bases map to TRBD2. The CDR3 spans 19 residues. Unmatched junction bases numbered 19, after V lost 6 bases and J lost 3 bases. The CDR3 nucleotides read TGTGCCAGCAGCCCGGGGGGGGACTCTGGCGGGGGGGCGACAGATACGCAGTATTTT. Encoded protein: CASSPGGDSGGGATDTQYF.

This CDR3 reads CASRQGDQPQHF. The CDR3 DNA reads TGTGCCAGCAGGCAGGGGGATCAGCCCCAGCATTTT. The chain uses TRBV6-1 and TRBJ1-5, with 7 nucleotides matching TRBD1. This CDR3 comprises 12 residues. CDR1 is MNHNS and CDR2 is SASEGT in the germline V gene. After removal of 6 bases from V and 5 bases from J, the junction contained 1 base not matched to a gene.

V is TRBV28 and J is TRBJ2-5, with 7 bases that match TRBD1. The germline V gene encodes CDR1 MDHEN and CDR2 SYDVKM. The J segment lost 5 bases and the V segment lost 8 bases, leaving 8 bases of the junction unmatched. The CDR3 contains 13 residues. The DNA for the CDR3 is TGTGCCAGCGCGACAGGGCAGTGGGAGACCCAGTACTTC. Translation gives CASATGQWETQYF.